This entry lists 30 T cell receptor beta chains sequenced from one sample in a study of blood T cell repertoires in COVID-19. Some clones are missing from TCRdb's copy, which holds only in-frame ones; the method was immunoSEQ multiplex PCR. This sample has 190,000 or so clones, with about 83% found just once. The sample was peripheral blood. These receptors were taken from a man aged 50 or older with active or convalescent COVID-19.

The chain is built from TRBV25-1 and TRBJ1-1; tentatively, D is TRBD1 (6 bases). The V and J ends lost 5 bases and 3 bases respectively, with 10 bases between them. From germline, CDR1 is MGHDK and CDR2 SYGVNS. This CDR3 contains 13 residues. The CDR3 DNA follows: TGTGCCAGCAGTTTAACAGGGTACACTGAAGCTTTCTTT. Protein product: CASSLTGYTEAFF.

The chain carries TRBV5-1 and TRBJ2-7; no definite D call. This CDR3 has 12 residues. V was trimmed by 1 base and J by 3 bases, leaving 5 bases between them. Germline CDR1 reads SGHRS; CDR2 reads YFSETQ. CDR3 protein: CASSLTDYEQYF. Here the CDR3 DNA reads TGCGCCAGCAGCTTGACAGACTACGAGCAGTACTTC.

The chain links TRBV28 to TRBJ2-5, with 8 bases lining up with TRBD1. This CDR3 is 14 amino acids long. The ends lost 3 bases at V and 4 bases at J; junction bases unmatched: 4. Germline V CDR1 and CDR2: MDHEN, SYDVKM. The CDR3 DNA follows: TGTGCCAGCAGTTTGGCTGACAGGGGAGAGACCCAGTACTTC. Protein: CASSLADRGETQYF.

CDR3 residues: CASSPGLAGMVTQYF. Here the CDR3 DNA reads TGTGCCAGCAGCCCGGGACTAGCGGGAATGGTTACGCAGTATTTT. The chain is built from TRBV5-8 and TRBJ2-3; TRBD2 agrees at 13 bases. Germline V gives CDR1 SGHTS, CDR2 YDEGEE. The V segment lost 4 bases and the J segment 8 bases; nucleotides outside the gene matches: 7. The CDR3 is 15 amino acids.

This chain connects TRBV7-9 to TRBJ2-7, with D maybe TRBD2 (5 bases). The CDR3 extends over 11 amino acids. The V end lost 5 bases, the J end lost 5 bases, and 7 bases lay between the germline ends. Germline CDR1 SEHNR, CDR2 FQNEAQ (reference sequence). The CDR3 is CASSPRDEQYF. Written as DNA, the CDR3 is TGTGCCAGCAGCCCGAGGGACGAGCAGTACTTC.

J is TRBJ1-4 and V is TRBV25-1; TRBD1 is a possible D gene (6 bases). The ends were cut back, 5 bases at V and 8 bases at J, with 18 bases in the middle. The germline gives CDR1 MGHDK, CDR2 SYGVNS. CDR3 length: 15 amino acids. CDR3 nucleotides: TGTGCCAGCAGTACAGGGCGGATTATCGGCGAAAAACTGTTTTTT. Translated: CASSTGRIIGEKLFF.

The CDR3 nucleotides read TGTGCCAGCAGTCGGGACAGAAGCTATGGCTACACCTTC. Protein: CASSRDRSYGYTF. This chain links TRBV6-5 with TRBJ1-2; 7 nucleotides align to TRBD1. V lost 5 bases and J lost 4; bases outside the gene matches: 4. Germline V gene sequence: CDR1 MNHEY, CDR2 SVGAGI. The CDR3 sequence is 13 residues long.

Notes on this clone: The junction departs from germline at one end; a sequencing error may be responsible. V usage is TRBV28 and J usage is TRBJ1-3; 11 bases agree with TRBD1. CDR1 is MDHEN, CDR2 SYDVKM, per germline. This CDR3 is 13 amino acids long. The CDR3 DNA reads TGTGCCAGCAGTCGGCCGGGACAGGGGGGAACCAATTTT. Translation: CASSRPGQGGTNF.

The genes are TRBV2 and TRBJ2-1; D is possibly TRBD1 (6 bases). Trimming took off 8 bases at V and 6 bases at J, with 17 bases between the two ends. CDR3 length: 14 amino acids. CDR1 is SNHLY, CDR2 FYNNEI, per germline. The CDR3 DNA reads TGTGCCAGCGCTCGGACAGAGCAGTCCAATGAGCAGTTCTTC. Translated: CASARTEQSNEQFF.

The chain uses TRBV6-5 and TRBJ1-2, with D maybe TRBD1 (5 bases). V shed 2 bases and J shed 14 bases, with 15 bases lying between them. There are 12 residues in the CDR3. Germline-derived CDR1 and CDR2 are MNHEY and SVGAGI. This chain's CDR3 is CASSYGSGPKTF. CDR3 nucleotides: TGTGCCAGCAGTTACGGTTCAGGGCCGAAAACCTTC.

The chain joins TRBV27 to TRBJ1-5; D possibly corresponds to TRBD1 (6 bases). V was clipped by 5 bases and J by 11 bases, with 22 bases between them. CDR3 size: 15 residues. Germline CDR1 reads MNHEY; CDR2 reads SMNVEV (reference sequence). The CDR3 loop is CASSPLQGFVSAQHF. The CDR3 DNA reads TGTGCCAGCAGTCCCCTACAGGGTTTCGTATCTGCCCAGCATTTT.

This clone is medium-sized within its sample. The chain recombines TRBV3-1 (or the pseudogene TRBV3-2) with TRBJ1-2, with TRBD1 as a possible D gene (6 bases). The germline V gene has CDR1 LGHDT and CDR2 YNNKEL (reference sequence). The CDR3 extends over 12 amino acids. Trimming pared 2 bases from V and 6 bases from J, leaving 7 bases between. In DNA form, the CDR3 reads TGTGCCAGCAGCCAACAGGGGAATGGCTACACCTTC. Its translation: CASSQQGNGYTF.

This clone was seen repeatedly, ten times or more. The V and J genes are TRBV28 and TRBJ1-2; 8 bases fit TRBD1. The germline V gene encodes CDR1 MDHEN and CDR2 SYDVKM. After removal of 5 bases from V and 8 bases from J, the junction contained 7 bases not matched to a gene. This CDR3 has 13 residues. As DNA, the CDR3 is TGTGCCAGCAGTCTGGTCGGGACAGGAGGCTACACCTTC. Translated: CASSLVGTGGYTF.

The J gene is TRBJ2-7, the V gene TRBV6-4, with 8 bases identical to TRBD2. V lost 11 bases to trimming and J lost 3 bases; unmatched junction nucleotides: 9. Per the germline V gene, CDR1 is MRHNA and CDR2 is SNTAGT. CDR3 length equals 13 residues. This chain's CDR3 is CASQPREGYEQYF. Written as DNA, the CDR3 is TGTGCCTCCCAACCCCGGGAGGGCTACGAGCAGTACTTC.

The rearrangement joins TRBV29-1 to TRBJ1-2; D might be TRBD1 (5 bases). Germline CDR1 SQVTM, CDR2 ANQGSEA. CDR3 size: 12 residues. V lost 7 bases, J lost 1 base, and 10 bases lay in between. The CDR3 reads CSGQLSNYGYTF. The CDR3 DNA follows: TGCAGCGGACAGCTAAGTAACTATGGCTACACCTTC.

The chain employs TRBV12-3 or TRBV12-4 and TRBJ1-2; D is unresolved. The V and J ends lost 1 base and 6 bases respectively, with 9 bases between them. CDR3 length: 13 amino acids. CDR3 DNA: TGTGCCAGCAGTTTAGTTGACAACGATGGCTACACCTTC. Amino acids: CASSLVDNDGYTF.

The genes are TRBV9 and TRBJ1-2, with a possible D match to TRBD1 (5 bases). V was clipped by 0 bases and J by 3 bases, with 12 bases between them. CDR3 length: 15 amino acids. The germline V gene encodes CDR1 SGDLS and CDR2 YYNGEE. The CDR3 protein is CASSVGSGKYYGYTF. The CDR3 region has the DNA TGTGCCAGCAGCGTAGGTTCAGGGAAGTACTATGGCTACACCTTC.

The chain couples TRBV7-2 to TRBJ1-5; 10 bases map to TRBD1. The CDR3 loop spans 16 amino acids. Germline loops: CDR1 SGHTA, CDR2 FQGNSA. V gave up 5 bases and J gave up 3 bases; unmatched junction bases: 7. DNA of the CDR3: TGTGCCAGCAGCGTAGGGGGACAGGGGTACAATCAGCCCCAGCATTTT. It codes for CASSVGGQGYNQPQHF.

The V and J genes are TRBV28 and TRBJ1-2; TRBD1 matches at 7 bases. CDR3 size: 13 residues. Germline trimming cut 2 bases from V and 6 bases from J; bases unmatched to any gene: 3. Germline CDR1 reads MDHEN; CDR2 reads SYDVKM. In DNA form, the CDR3 reads TGTGCCAGCAGTTTACCTAGGGGGCATGGCTACACCTTC. Amino acids: CASSLPRGHGYTF.

The chain joins TRBV7-5 to TRBJ2-5; the table gives TRBD2 as D, unverified against the DNA. TRBV7-5 is a pseudogene. This CDR3 is built from 19 residues. The chain's CDR3 is CARSLEARILAGGRKTQYF. DNA of the CDR3: TGTGCCAGAAGCTTAGAGGCCCGGATACTAGCGGGGGGGAGGAAGACCCAGTACTTC.

The V and J genes are TRBV30 and TRBJ2-7; D possibly corresponds to TRBD1 (6 bases). This CDR3 is 13 amino acids long. Germline V gene lookup returns CDR1 GTSNPN and CDR2 SVGIG (reference sequence). Trimming cost V 8 bases and J 1 base, with 15 bases left between them. The CDR3: CAGTGSPSYEQYF. In DNA form, the CDR3 reads TGTGCCGGAACAGGGAGCCCTTCCTACGAGCAGTACTTC. The full variable domain, its missing parts supplied by reference TRBV30 and TRBJ2-7, is SQTIHQWPATLVQPVGSPLSLECTVEGTSNPNLYWYRQAAGRGLQLLFYSVGIGQISSEVPQNLSASRPQDRQFILSSKKLLLSDSGFYLCAGTGSPSYEQYFGPGTRLTVT.

The V gene is TRBV7-8, the J gene TRBJ2-3; a weak D match, TRBD1 (6 bases). Germline lookup yields CDR1 SGHVS and CDR2 FQNEAQ. Trimming shortened V by 5 bases and J by 2 bases, and 17 bases separated the two germline ends. CDR3 length: 16 amino acids. The CDR3 DNA sequence: TGTGCCAGCAGCAATTTCAGGGGAACGTTCACAGATACGCAGTATTTT. It encodes CASSNFRGTFTDTQYF.

The rearrangement joins TRBV19 to TRBJ1-6; 8 bases map to TRBD1. V was clipped by 10 bases and J by 14 bases; unmatched bases: 7. CDR1 and CDR2 (germline): LNHDA, SQIVND (reference sequence). This CDR3 comprises 11 residues. This CDR3 is CATSTGATLHF. CDR3 coding DNA: TGTGCCACCTCGACAGGGGCCACCCTCCACTTT.

This chain connects TRBV6-4 to TRBJ2-5, with 10 bases matching TRBD2. V was clipped by 4 bases and J by 2 bases; unmatched bases: 10. Germline V gene data show CDR1 as MRHNA and CDR2 as SNTAGT. The CDR3 spans 17 residues. The CDR3 loop is CASSAELAGRAQETQYF. The CDR3 DNA is TGTGCCAGCAGTGCCGAACTAGCGGGGAGGGCTCAAGAGACCCAGTACTTC.

This chain connects TRBV19 to TRBJ1-2, with D unclear. Trimming stripped 4 bases from V and 2 bases from J, with 5 bases between. The CDR3 contains 12 residues. CDR1 LNHDA and CDR2 SQIVND come from the germline V gene (reference sequence). The CDR3 loop reads CASSNSNYGYTF. The CDR3 DNA reads TGTGCCAGTAGTAATTCAAACTATGGCTACACCTTC.

The V call is TRBV19, the J call TRBJ2-2; D is possibly TRBD1 (6 bases). The V end was cut by 7 bases, the J end by 5 bases, with 20 bases between. The V gene's germline CDR1 is LNHDA and CDR2 SQIVND (reference sequence). The CDR3 is 16 amino acids. CDR3 sequence: CASTAQGRYVTGELFF. CDR3 DNA: TGTGCCAGTACCGCACAGGGAAGGTACGTGACCGGGGAGCTGTTTTTT. Drawing the rest from reference TRBV19 and TRBJ2-2, the complete variable domain is DGGITQSPKYLFRKEGQNVTLSCEQNLNHDAMYWYRQDPGQGLRLIYYSQIVNDFQKGDIAEGYSVSREKKESFPLTVTSAQKNPTAFYLCASTAQGRYVTGELFFGEGSRLTVL.

This chain connects TRBV28 to TRBJ1-5, with D maybe TRBD1 (6 bases). Trimming left V 1 base short and J 5 bases short, with 12 bases between. CDR1 is MDHEN and CDR2 is SYDVKM in the germline V gene. The CDR3 covers 15 residues. This CDR3 is CASSLYGGSDQPQHF. The CDR3, as DNA: TGTGCCAGCAGTTTATATGGGGGCAGCGATCAGCCCCAGCATTTT.

V gene TRBV2 combines with J gene TRBJ1-6, with a weak D call TRBD1 (6 bases). CDR1 is SNHLY and CDR2 is FYNNEI in the germline V gene. The ends were cut back, 5 bases at V and 11 bases at J, with 16 bases in the middle. The CDR3 has 14 amino acids. The CDR3 bases are TGTGCCAGCAGTCAAACTAATACAGGGACACCCCTCCACTTT. This gives the protein CASSQTNTGTPLHF.

This chain links TRBV6-5 with TRBJ2-7; TRBD1 might be the D (6 bases). Germline CDR1 and CDR2: MNHEY and SVGAGI. The CDR3 loop spans 13 amino acids. The germline V and J ends were trimmed by 6 bases and 5 bases, with 14 bases remaining between them. The CDR3 sequence is CASSHRELDEQYF. CDR3 nucleotides: TGTGCCAGCAGCCACAGGGAGTTGGACGAGCAGTACTTC.

This clone showed up just a few times. This chain links TRBV24-1 with TRBJ1-1, with 7 bases matching TRBD1. Losses at the gene ends were 0 bases for V and 3 bases for J; bases not matched to a gene: 0. The germline gives CDR1 KGHDR, CDR2 SFDVKD. The CDR3 covers 14 residues. In DNA form, the CDR3 reads TGTGCCACCAGTGATTTGGACAGGGACACTGAAGCTTTCTTT. It specifies CATSDLDRDTEAFF.